The 22 T cell receptor beta chains given below trace back to one sample, sequenced in a study of human T cells and chemical hapten exposure. One entry per CDR3 protein, called by TCRdb with MiXCR from the RACE reads. The sample yields about 59,000 distinct CDR3 sequences, around 10% seen once. This sample's time point: pre-sensitization, week 0. Treatment of the sample: therapeutic diphenylcyclopropenone sensitization with weekly scalp DPC. The sample consisted of whole blood, taken in connection with sensitization to the hapten diphenylcyclopropenone (DPC). All receptors derive from a woman aged 40 to 55 with alopecia areata. Some clones in this sample may be carry-over from other donors' samples.

CDR3 region: CSALLAGHTQYF. The CDR3 DNA follows: TGCAGTGCACTACTAGCGGGGCACACGCAGTATTTT. V is TRBV20-1 and J is TRBJ2-3, with 10 bases that match TRBD2. After removal of 6 bases from V and 9 bases from J, the junction contained 6 bases not matched to a gene. The CDR3 is 12 amino acids. CDR1 and CDR2 (germline): DFQATT, SNEGSKA (reference sequence).

The rearrangement links TRBV12-3 or TRBV12-4 to TRBJ2-6; possibly TRBD1 or TRBD2 for D (5 bases each). This CDR3 contains 17 residues. V gave up 4 bases and J gave up 3 bases, with 16 bases separating them. This CDR3 is CASSSPGRTGGANVLTF. CDR3 bases: TGTGCCAGCAGTTCCCCGGGGCGGACGGGTGGGGCCAACGTCCTGACTTTC.

This clonotype was observed at least ten times. The chain recombines TRBV20-1 with TRBJ2-1, with 15 bases aligning to TRBD2. This CDR3 region has 17 residues. The germline gives CDR1 DFQATT, CDR2 SNEGSKA (reference sequence). Trimming removed 3 bases from V and 0 bases from J; junction bases left unmatched: 3. The CDR3: CSARGTSGRSSYNEQFF. The CDR3 DNA is TGCAGTGCTAGGGGGACTAGCGGGAGGAGCTCCTACAATGAGCAGTTCTTC.

This clonotype has just a few counts. V gene TRBV6-6 combines with J gene TRBJ1-4; D possibly corresponds to TRBD1 (5 bases). CDR3 size: 12 residues. Trimming removed 6 bases from V and 8 bases from J, with 10 bases in between. Germline CDR1 and CDR2: MNHNY and SVGAGI (reference sequence). CDR3 sequence (DNA): TGTGCCAGCAGCCGGACATCCGAAAAACTGTTTTTT. Protein sequence: CASSRTSEKLFF.

This sequence joins TRBV20-1 and TRBJ2-2; D is possibly TRBD1 (6 bases). Trimming pared 6 bases from V and 6 bases from J, leaving 14 bases between. This CDR3 contains 13 residues. From germline, CDR1 is DFQATT and CDR2 SNEGSKA (reference sequence). In DNA form, the CDR3 reads TGCAGTGCAGCTCTCACAGGGCCCGGGGAGCTGTTTTTT. This gives the protein CSAALTGPGELFF.

This clonotype was picked up many times. The chain employs TRBV7-9 and TRBJ2-1, with 12 bases aligning to TRBD2. V lost 5 bases to trimming and J lost 8 bases; unmatched junction nucleotides: 7. CDR3 length equals 15 residues. From germline, CDR1 is SEHNR and CDR2 FQNEAQ (reference sequence). The CDR3 DNA sequence: TGTGCCAGCAGCCCCACTAGCGGGGGGTTAGATGAGCAGTTCTTC. This encodes CASSPTSGGLDEQFF.

The table lists this clonotype with many counts. This chain joins TRBV29-1 and TRBJ2-7, with 10 bases lining up with TRBD1. The CDR3 has 14 amino acids. V was pared by 6 bases and J by 5 bases, with 10 bases of the junction left unmatched. Germline-derived CDR1 and CDR2 are SQVTM and ANQGSEA. The CDR3 region is CSVPGQGLYHEQYF. CDR3 nucleotide sequence: TGCAGCGTGCCGGGACAGGGGCTGTACCACGAGCAGTACTTC.

The chain combines TRBV6-5 with TRBJ1-4, with D perhaps TRBD1 (5 bases). Per germline, CDR1 MNHEY and CDR2 SVGAGI. The ends were cut back, 10 bases at V and 4 bases at J, with 16 bases in the middle. The CDR3 is 14 residues long. The CDR3 reads CATGLVGDNEKLFF. CDR3 DNA: TGTGCCACCGGACTGGTAGGGGATAATGAAAAACTGTTTTTT.

This clonotype has just a few counts. The chain recombines TRBV6-5 with TRBJ1-1; tentatively, D is TRBD1 (5 bases). The germline gives CDR1 MNHEY, CDR2 SVGAGI. The V end was cut by 5 bases, the J end by 3 bases, with 22 bases between. This CDR3 contains 17 residues. The CDR3 sequence: CASSAVRVRVGDTEAFF. In DNA, the CDR3 is TGTGCCAGCAGTGCGGTCAGGGTCCGGGTAGGGGACACTGAAGCTTTCTTT.

V gene TRBV7-2 combines with J gene TRBJ2-7; the match to TRBD1 covers 7 bases. V gave up 1 base and J gave up 4 bases; unmatched junction bases: 7. Looked up from germline, CDR1 is SGHTA and CDR2 is FQGNSA. The CDR3 covers 15 residues. The CDR3 DNA is TGTGCCAGCAGCTTAGGCAGGGGGAAGGTTTACGAGCAGTACTTC. It specifies CASSLGRGKVYEQYF.

The gene calls are TRBV2 and TRBJ2-5; unclear D gene. The CDR3 has 16 residues. V was pared by 3 bases and J by 5 bases, with 19 bases between. From germline, CDR1 is SNHLY and CDR2 FYNNEI. The CDR3 DNA reads as TGTGCCAGCAGTGATGTCGGCGGACCCTTAGGGGAGACCCAGTACTTC. Translated, it gives CASSDVGGPLGETQYF.

This clonotype appeared many times. The chain has TRBV20-1 and TRBJ2-2, with unresolved D. Trimming took off 5 bases at V and 5 bases at J, with 9 bases between the two ends. Germline lookup yields CDR1 DFQATT and CDR2 SNEGSKA (reference sequence). This CDR3 has 12 amino acids. CDR3 in DNA: TGCAGTGCTCCCTCCGGGACCGGGGAGCTGTTTTTT. Protein: CSAPSGTGELFF.

This clonotype was observed many times. This chain links TRBV5-1 with TRBJ2-1, with 7 bases fitting TRBD1. The CDR3 runs to 15 residues. Germline-derived CDR1 and CDR2 are SGHRS and YFSETQ. The V gene end was trimmed by 0 bases and the J gene end by 9 bases; junction bases not matched to a gene: 9. As DNA, the CDR3 is TGCGCCAGCAGCTTGGCCAGGGGACAGTTCGGTGAGCAGTTCTTC. This sequence encodes CASSLARGQFGEQFF.

In its sample, this clonotype was seen a few times. The chain links TRBV7-2 to TRBJ1-4; 7 nucleotides align to TRBD1. V gave up 5 bases and J gave up 8 bases; unmatched junction bases: 8. Germline values: CDR1 SGHTA, CDR2 FQGNSA. The length of the CDR3 is 14 residues. CDR3 region: CASSLGQLGEKLFF. For the CDR3, the DNA is TGTGCCAGCAGCCTGGGACAGCTTGGGGAAAAACTGTTTTTT.

This clonotype occurred a few times. The chain is built from TRBV20-1 and TRBJ2-7, with 13 nucleotides matching TRBD2. Germline CDR1 reads DFQATT; CDR2 reads SNEGSKA (reference sequence). The V segment lost 5 bases and the J segment 4 bases; nucleotides outside the gene matches: 11. The CDR3 is 16 residues long. In DNA, the CDR3 is TGCAGTGCTGAACGGGGGACTAGCGGGACCCGATACGAGCAGTACTTC. Its protein is CSAERGTSGTRYEQYF.

This clonotype came up a few times. The V gene is TRBV4-3, the J gene TRBJ2-1; 11 nucleotides align to TRBD2. The CDR3 runs 21 residues. J lost 7 bases, V lost 4 bases, and 24 bases had no gene match. In germline, CDR1 is LGHNA, CDR2 YSLEER. DNA for the CDR3: TGCGCCAGCAGCCTCACACGGGGGACTAGCGGAGCCCCTCTCGCCAGGAATGAGCAGTTCTTC. It encodes CASSLTRGTSGAPLARNEQFF.

For this clonotype: The junction does not match germline at one end; this may be a read error. V gene TRBV27 combines with J gene TRBJ2-1, with 11 bases matching TRBD2. This CDR3 has 18 residues. Germline lookup yields CDR1 MNHEY and CDR2 SMNVEV (reference sequence). The CDR3 DNA reads TGTGCCAGCAGCCTTAGACCTAGCGGGAGGCCCGCCTACAATGAGCAGTCCTTC. Amino acid sequence: CASSLRPSGRPAYNEQSF.

This clonotype was detected ten times or more. The genes are TRBV9 and TRBJ2-7; D ambiguous. Trimming stripped 4 bases from V and 1 base from J, with 15 bases between. The CDR3 sequence is 15 residues long. Germline V lookup: CDR1 SGDLS, CDR2 YYNGEE. The CDR3 DNA follows: TGTGCCAGCAGCCCCCGCCCGGTCTCTTCCTACGAGCAGTACTTC. It is translated as CASSPRPVSSYEQYF.

This clonotype was seen a few times. The chain is built from TRBV9 and TRBJ2-2; 10 nucleotides agree with TRBD1. The V segment lost 4 bases and the J segment 3 bases; nucleotides outside the gene matches: 6. CDR3 size: 16 residues. The germline gives CDR1 SGDLS, CDR2 YYNGEE. The CDR3 region is CASSSTDRGDTGELFF. For the CDR3, the DNA is TGTGCCAGCAGCTCTACGGACAGGGGGGACACCGGGGAGCTGTTTTTT.

This clonotype was observed a few times. V usage is TRBV11-2 and J usage is TRBJ2-7, with 9 bases that match TRBD2. CDR3 size: 16 residues. Germline CDR1 reads SGHAT; CDR2 reads FQNNGV. V shed 0 bases and J 3 bases; nucleotides not matched to a gene: 6. The CDR3 bases are TGTGCCAGCAGCTTAGATGGGACTAGCCCTAGCTACGAGCAGTACTTC. Its translation is CASSLDGTSPSYEQYF.

The CDR3: CASSRPTADTQYF. The CDR3 DNA reads as TGTGCCAGCAGCCGACCAACGGCAGATACGCAGTATTTT. The chain links TRBV9 to TRBJ2-3, with unresolved D. The CDR3 is 13 residues long. Germline assignment: CDR1 SGDLS and CDR2 YYNGEE. The V end was cut by 4 bases, the J end by 4 bases, with 10 bases between.

V gene TRBV21-1 combines with J gene TRBJ1-5. TRBV21-1 is flagged as a pseudogene. CDR3 length: 14 amino acids. The CDR3 reads CASCSGNSNQPQHF. The CDR3 DNA is TGTGCCAGCTGTAGTGGGAATAGCAATCAGCCCCAGCATTTT.